Listed below are T cell receptor beta chains from one sample, sequenced in a study of sequential checkpoint blockade in melanoma. Clones were read by immunoSEQ multiplex PCR, and TCRdb kept only the in-frame ones, dropping some. Among over 2,500 clones listed, around 20% were seen once. Sequencing was performed on tumor tissue (inferred from file names), taken from a patient given nivolumab and ipilimumab in sequence. The receptors here all came from a human donor with melanoma. Both conserved end residues are part of each CDR3. D genes are given only for firm matches. Expanded clones are given a class, and other clones once, few, many or no size at all.

>TRBJ1-4|TRBV9|TRBD1|few
TGTGCCAGCAGCTCAGGAGGGGGCGGAGGGGAAAAACTGTTTTTT
CASSSGGGGGEKLFF
>TRBJ1-1|TRBV12-5|TRBD1|-
TGTGCTAGTGGCAAGGGACAGGGGGTGGCTGAAGCTTTCTTT
CASGKGQGVAEAFF
>TRBJ2-7|TRBV19|-|-
TGTGCCAGTAGTATCGGACACGAGCAGTACTTC
CASSIGHEQYF
>TRBJ2-2|TRBV28|TRBD1|-
TGTGCCAGCAGTTTAACTCCGGACAGGGGGACAGCACTCGGGGAGCTGTTTTTT
CASSLTPDRGTALGELFF
>TRBJ1-3|TRBV19|TRBD1|large
TGTGCCAGTCAAGACAGGGCCAACACCATATATTTT
CASQDRANTIYF
>TRBJ2-1|TRBV11-3|TRBD2|many
TGTGCCAGCAGCTTAGAAGGGGCGGGAGCCTACAATGAGCAGTTCTTC
CASSLEGAGAYNEQFF
>TRBJ2-5|TRBV11-3|TRBD1|medium-sized
TGTGCCAGCAGCCTTGGGACAGGGGGCGTGGAGACCCAGTACTTC
CASSLGTGGVETQYF
>TRBJ1-1|TRBV11-3|-|many
TGTGCCAGCAGCTTCCCGGGACTGAATGCTGAAGCTTTCTTT
CASSFPGLNAEAFF
>TRBJ2-1|TRBV18|TRBD2|few
TGTGCCAGCTCACCAGGGTCCAGCGGGGGCACCGGCAGTGAGCAGTTCTTC
CASSPGSSGGTGSEQFF
>TRBJ2-3|TRBV6-8|TRBD2|medium-sized
TGTGCCAGCAGTTACTCGAAGGCGGGAGGGCTCTATACGCAGTATTTT
CASSYSKAGGLYTQYF
>TRBJ1-2|TRBV28|-|-
TGTGCCAGCACCGTCCCGACCCGGGGGGCGCGGGGCTACACCTTC
CASTVPTRGARGYTF
>TRBJ2-7|TRBV9|TRBD1|few
TGTGCCAGCAGCGTTTACACAGGGGGCGAGCAGTACTTC
CASSVYTGGEQYF
>TRBJ1-5|TRBV18|-|-
TGTGCCAGCTCCCGGGATGGAAGCAATCAGCCCCAGCATTTT
CASSRDGSNQPQHF
>TRBJ2-3|TRBV30|-|-
TGTGCCTGGAGTCCAGGGTACGGCACAGATACGCAGTATTTT
CAWSPGYGTDTQYF
>TRBJ1-1|TRBV11-3|TRBD1|medium-sized
TGTGCCAGCAGCTTAGGGACAGGGAACACTGAAGCTTTCTTT
CASSLGTGNTEAFF
>TRBJ1-2|TRBV19|-|-
TGTGCCAGTACCCCCGTGGGCAGGGTGGATGGCTACACCTTC
CASTPVGRVDGYTF
>TRBJ1-1|TRBV11-3|TRBD1|many
TGTGCCAGCAGCTTTGCACAGGGGGTGAACACTGAAGCTTTCTTT
CASSFAQGVNTEAFF
>TRBJ1-1|TRBV5-1|-|-
TGCGCCAGCAGCTTGGAGCCAGGGGCTCCTGAAGCTTTCTTT
CASSLEPGAPEAFF
>TRBJ2-7|TRBV28|-|-
TGTGCCAGCAGTTCTATGTTTAGGGGGGAAGGCAGGACAGGCTACGAGCAGTACTTC
CASSSMFRGEGRTGYEQYF
>TRBJ1-2|TRBV28|-|few
TGTGCCAGCAAAGGGACGGACTACTATGGCTACACCTTC
CASKGTDYYGYTF
>TRBJ1-5|TRBV11-3|TRBD1|many
TGTGCCAGCAGCTTGAGACAGGGTAATCAGCCCCAGCATTTT
CASSLRQGNQPQHF
>TRBJ1-5|TRBV28|-|few
TGTGCCAGCAGTTTTGGGATGGGACCGCATGGCAGCAATCAGCCCCAGCATTTT
CASSFGMGPHGSNQPQHF
>TRBJ2-3|TRBV25-1|TRBD1|medium-sized
TGTGCCAGCAGTGACTGGACAGGGGAGGCAGATACGCAGTATTTT
CASSDWTGEADTQYF
>TRBJ2-1|TRBV19|-|-
TGTGCCAGTAGTATAGAGATAAGGGGTGTCAATGAGCAGTTCTTC
CASSIEIRGVNEQFF
>TRBJ1-5|TRBV15|-|-
TGTGCCACCAGCAGAGATAAGGGGGTCGTCGGGCCCCAGCATTTT
CATSRDKGVVGPQHF
>TRBJ1-1|TRBV25-1|-|-
TGTGCCAGCTCCCCCGCGGCCCAGTTGAACACTGAAGCTTTCTTT
CASSPAAQLNTEAFF
>TRBJ2-3|TRBV19|TRBD1|once
TGTGCCAGTAGTATAGGGACAGGGGGCTTTAGCACAGATACGCAGTATTTT
CASSIGTGGFSTDTQYF
>TRBJ2-5|TRBV19|TRBD2|-
TGTGCCAGTAGTATAGTACTAGCGGGATGGGAGACCCAGTACTTC
CASSIVLAGWETQYF
>TRBJ1-3|TRBV6-8|-|-
TGTGCCAGCAGCTCCGCCGGTCGGTCAGGAAACACCATATATTTT
CASSSAGRSGNTIYF
>TRBJ2-2|TRBV6-8|TRBD2|-
TGTGCCAGCATTTCTCCCGGGACTAGCGGGACCACCGGGGAGCTGTTTTTT
CASISPGTSGTTGELFF
>TRBJ2-7|TRBV28|TRBD2|-
TGTGCCAGCAGTCTCATGGGGCTGGCGGGAGGTTCCTACGAGCAGTACTTC
CASSLMGLAGGSYEQYF
>TRBJ1-1|TRBV25-1|-|-
TGTGCCAGCAGTGTCGGGGAGAACACTGAAGCTTTCTTT
CASSVGENTEAFF
>TRBJ2-1|TRBV11-3|TRBD2|medium-sized
TGTGCCAGCAGCCTCAAAAGAGCGGGGGCCGCCTACAATGAGCAGTTCTTC
CASSLKRAGAAYNEQFF
>TRBJ2-7|TRBV19|-|-
TGTGCCAGTAGCCCCCGGACCGTCTACGAGCAGTACTTC
CASSPRTVYEQYF
>TRBJ2-7|TRBV11-3|TRBD2|medium-sized
TGTGCCAGCAGCGTTACTAGCGGGAGTATCTACGAGCAGTACTTC
CASSVTSGSIYEQYF
>TRBJ1-1|TRBV6-8|-|medium-sized
TGTGCCAGCAGTTACTCGATATGGGGCAGAGAGGATGAAGCTTTCTTT
CASSYSIWGREDEAFF
>TRBJ1-1|TRBV23-1|-|many
TGCGCCAGCAGCCAAGGCTGGGGGGGGGAAATGAACACTGAAGCTTTCTTT
CASSQGWGGEMNTEAFF
>TRBJ1-6|TRBV18|TRBD1|few
TGTGCCAGCTCACGGAGGCTGGGACAGGGGAATTCACCCCTCCACTTT
CASSRRLGQGNSPLHF
>TRBJ1-2|TRBV9|-|-
TGTGCCAGCAGCGAGGGATCCGAATATGGCTACACCTTC
CASSEGSEYGYTF
>TRBJ1-4|TRBV6-8|-|large
TGTGCCAGCAGGATACAAGCAACTAATGAAAAACTGTTTTTT
CASRIQATNEKLFF
>TRBJ2-7|TRBV11-3|-|medium-sized
TGTGCCAGCAGCTTAGGGGCGGAAATCACCTACGAGCAGTACTTC
CASSLGAEITYEQYF
>TRBJ2-2|TRBV6-1|TRBD1|-
TGTGCCAGCAGTGAAGTGTGGGGACAGGGCAGCGGGGAGCTGTTTTTT
CASSEVWGQGSGELFF
>TRBJ2-7|TRBV6-8|TRBD2|few
TGTGCCAGCAGTTACTCGGAGGGGGGACTAGTGGACGAGCAGTACTTC
CASSYSEGGLVDEQYF
>TRBJ2-3|TRBV15|-|-
TGTGCCACCAGCAGAGCGGGGTACACAGATACGCAGTATTTT
CATSRAGYTDTQYF
>TRBJ2-3|TRBV19|-|-
TGTGCCAGTAGTATAGAGGTGCGCACAGATACGCAGTATTTT
CASSIEVRTDTQYF